This TCR beta chain was captured in a study of blood T cells in healthy people across ages. Whole-study findings and limits: Observed TCR beta diversity showed a strong correlation with the percentage of naive T cells as measured by flow cytometry. No one knew whether donors had CMV, which possibly confounded expanded clonotype changes. Older age went with lower TCR beta diversity per million T cells, in a roughly linear way.

Concerning this clonotype itself: The antigen remains undetermined.

V shed 2 bases and J shed 5 bases, with 4 bases lying between them. CDR1 and CDR2 from the germline V gene are SGHTA and FQGTGA. The CDR3 has 13 residues. The authors ran a second PCR of about 7 to 11 cycles using a sample-barcoded 5' primer and a J-beta primer mix. Each cDNA molecule carried a tag from a template-switch adaptor that contained 12 random nucleotides. TCRdb reprocessed the 5' RACE reads via MiXCR and lists one record per CDR3 protein. In the table there are about 780,000 distinct CDR3 sequences, approximately 59% of which are singletons. The receptor's source is a man between 25 and 39 years old in good health. The gene calls are TRBV7-3 and TRBJ1-6; D is uncertain. Material for sequencing was blood. The CDR3 spells CASSLEHNSPLHF. In DNA form, the CDR3 reads TGTGCCAGCAGCTTAGAACATAATTCACCCCTCCACTTT.